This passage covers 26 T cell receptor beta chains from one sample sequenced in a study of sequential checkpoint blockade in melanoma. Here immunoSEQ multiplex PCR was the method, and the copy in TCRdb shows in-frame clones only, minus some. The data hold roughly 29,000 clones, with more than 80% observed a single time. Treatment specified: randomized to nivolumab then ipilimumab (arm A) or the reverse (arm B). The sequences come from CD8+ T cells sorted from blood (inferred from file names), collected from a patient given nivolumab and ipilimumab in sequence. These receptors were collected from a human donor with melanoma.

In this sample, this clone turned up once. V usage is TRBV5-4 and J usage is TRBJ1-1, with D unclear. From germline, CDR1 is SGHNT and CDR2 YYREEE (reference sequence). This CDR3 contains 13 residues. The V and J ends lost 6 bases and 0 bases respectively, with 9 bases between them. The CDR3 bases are TGTGCCAGCACCACTTTCATGAACACTGAAGCTTTCTTT. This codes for CASTTFMNTEAFF.

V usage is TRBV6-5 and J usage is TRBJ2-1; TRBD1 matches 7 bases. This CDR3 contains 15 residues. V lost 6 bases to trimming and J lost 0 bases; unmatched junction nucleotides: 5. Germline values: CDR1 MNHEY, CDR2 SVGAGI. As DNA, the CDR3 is TGTGCCAGCAGACAGGGGCCGAGCTCCTACAATGAGCAGTTCTTC. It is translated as CASRQGPSSYNEQFF.

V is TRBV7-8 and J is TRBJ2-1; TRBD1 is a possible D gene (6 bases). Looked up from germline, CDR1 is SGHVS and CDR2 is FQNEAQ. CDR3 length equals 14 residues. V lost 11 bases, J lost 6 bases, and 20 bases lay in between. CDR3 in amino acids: CAPELFRGSNEQFF. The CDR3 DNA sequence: TGTGCCCCAGAGTTATTTAGGGGGTCCAATGAGCAGTTCTTC.

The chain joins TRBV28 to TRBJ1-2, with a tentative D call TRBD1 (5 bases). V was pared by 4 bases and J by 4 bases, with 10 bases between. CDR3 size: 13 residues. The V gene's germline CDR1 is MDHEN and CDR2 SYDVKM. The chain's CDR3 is CASSSRTSYGYTF. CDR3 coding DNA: TGTGCCAGCAGTTCCCGGACAAGCTATGGCTACACCTTC.

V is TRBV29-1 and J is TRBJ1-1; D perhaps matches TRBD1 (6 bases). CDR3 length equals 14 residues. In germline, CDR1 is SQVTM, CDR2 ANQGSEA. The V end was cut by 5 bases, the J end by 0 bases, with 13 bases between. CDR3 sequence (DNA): TGCAGCGTTACAGGGCGGAATATGAACACTGAAGCTTTCTTT. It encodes CSVTGRNMNTEAFF.

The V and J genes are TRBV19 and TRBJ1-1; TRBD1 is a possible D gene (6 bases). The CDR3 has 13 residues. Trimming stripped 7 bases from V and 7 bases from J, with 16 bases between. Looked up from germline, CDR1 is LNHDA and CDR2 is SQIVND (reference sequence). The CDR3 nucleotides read TGTGCCAGTATCAACAGGGTTTGGAATGAAGCTTTCTTT. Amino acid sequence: CASINRVWNEAFF.

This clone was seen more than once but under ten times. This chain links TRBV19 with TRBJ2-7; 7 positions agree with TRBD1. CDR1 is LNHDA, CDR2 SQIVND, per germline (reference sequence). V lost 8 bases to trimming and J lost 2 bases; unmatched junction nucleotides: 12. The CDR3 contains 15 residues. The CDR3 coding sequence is TGTGCCAGTCCCCCGACAGGGCTCGAAACCTACGAGCAGTACTTC. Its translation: CASPPTGLETYEQYF.

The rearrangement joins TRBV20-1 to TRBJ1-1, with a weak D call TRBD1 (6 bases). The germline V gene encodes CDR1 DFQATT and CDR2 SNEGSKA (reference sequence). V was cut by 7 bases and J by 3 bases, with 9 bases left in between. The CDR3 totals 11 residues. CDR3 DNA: TGCAGTGTAGGGGGGGACACTGAAGCTTTCTTT. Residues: CSVGGDTEAFF.

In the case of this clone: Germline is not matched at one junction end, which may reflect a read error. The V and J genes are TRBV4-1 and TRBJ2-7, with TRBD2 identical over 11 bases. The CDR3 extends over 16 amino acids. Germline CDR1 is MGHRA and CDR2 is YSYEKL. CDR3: CASSQVLTSGSYEQYF. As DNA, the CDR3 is TGTGCCAGCAGCCAAGTTTTAACTAGCGGGAGCTACGAGCAGTACTTC.

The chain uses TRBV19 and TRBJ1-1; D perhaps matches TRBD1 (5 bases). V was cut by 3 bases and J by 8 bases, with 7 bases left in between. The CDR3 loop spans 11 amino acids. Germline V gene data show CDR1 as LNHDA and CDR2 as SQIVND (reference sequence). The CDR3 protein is CASSIGGEAFF. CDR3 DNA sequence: TGTGCCAGTAGTATCGGGGGGGAAGCTTTCTTT.

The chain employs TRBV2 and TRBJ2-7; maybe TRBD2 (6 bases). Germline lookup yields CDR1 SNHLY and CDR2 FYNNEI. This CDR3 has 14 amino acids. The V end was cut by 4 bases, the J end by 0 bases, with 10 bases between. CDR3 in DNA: TGTGCCAGCAGTGGGGGGGTCAGCTCCTACGAGCAGTACTTC. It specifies CASSGGVSSYEQYF.

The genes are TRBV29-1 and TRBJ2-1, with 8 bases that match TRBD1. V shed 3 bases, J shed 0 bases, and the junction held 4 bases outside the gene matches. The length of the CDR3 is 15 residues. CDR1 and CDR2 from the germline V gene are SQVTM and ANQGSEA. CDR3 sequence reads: CSVEAGGYSYNEQFF. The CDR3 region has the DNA TGCAGCGTTGAGGCAGGGGGCTACTCCTACAATGAGCAGTTCTTC.

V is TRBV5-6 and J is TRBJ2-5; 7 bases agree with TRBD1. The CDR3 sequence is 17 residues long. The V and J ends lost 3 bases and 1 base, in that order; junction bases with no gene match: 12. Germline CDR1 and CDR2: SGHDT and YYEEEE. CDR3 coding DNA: TGTGCCAGCAGCTGGGGACCGGGACAGCCCATCCAAGAGACCCAGTACTTC. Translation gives CASSWGPGQPIQETQYF.

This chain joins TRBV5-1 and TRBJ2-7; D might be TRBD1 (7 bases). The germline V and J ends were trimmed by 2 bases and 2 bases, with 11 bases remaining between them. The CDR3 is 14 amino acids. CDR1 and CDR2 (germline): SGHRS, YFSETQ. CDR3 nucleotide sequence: TGCGCCAGCAGCTTCGGAGGGGGCACCTACGAGCAGTACTTC. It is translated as CASSFGGGTYEQYF.

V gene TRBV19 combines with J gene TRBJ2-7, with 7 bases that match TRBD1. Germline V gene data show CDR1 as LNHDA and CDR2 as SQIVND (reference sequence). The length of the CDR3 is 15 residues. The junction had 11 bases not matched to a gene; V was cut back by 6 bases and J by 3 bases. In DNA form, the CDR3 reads TGTGCCAGTAGGGCGAGAACAGGGGCAAACTACGAGCAGTACTTC. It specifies CASRARTGANYEQYF.

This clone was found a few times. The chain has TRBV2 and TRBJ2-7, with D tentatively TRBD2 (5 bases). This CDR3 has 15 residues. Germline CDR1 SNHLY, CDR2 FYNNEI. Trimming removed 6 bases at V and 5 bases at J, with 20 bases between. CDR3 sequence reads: CASSKRGLTGNEQYF. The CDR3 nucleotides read TGTGCCAGCAGCAAAAGAGGGCTCACGGGGAACGAGCAGTACTTC.

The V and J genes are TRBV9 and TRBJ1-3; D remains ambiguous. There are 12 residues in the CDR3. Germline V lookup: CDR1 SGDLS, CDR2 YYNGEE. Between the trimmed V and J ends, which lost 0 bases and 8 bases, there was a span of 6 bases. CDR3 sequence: CASSVGSDTIYF. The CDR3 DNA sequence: TGTGCCAGCAGCGTAGGTTCGGACACCATATATTTT. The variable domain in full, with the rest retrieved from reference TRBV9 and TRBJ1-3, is DSGVTQTPKHLITATGQRVTLRCSPRSGDLSVYWYQQSLDQGLQFLIQYYNGEERAKGNILERFSAQQFPDLHSELNLSSLELGDSALYFCASSVGSDTIYFGEGSWLTVV.

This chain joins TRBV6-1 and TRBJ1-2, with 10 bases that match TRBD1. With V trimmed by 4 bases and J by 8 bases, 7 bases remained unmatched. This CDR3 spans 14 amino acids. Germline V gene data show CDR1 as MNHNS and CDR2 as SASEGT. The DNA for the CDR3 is TGTGCCAGCAGTGCTACCGGGACAGGGGTCGGCTACACCTTC. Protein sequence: CASSATGTGVGYTF.

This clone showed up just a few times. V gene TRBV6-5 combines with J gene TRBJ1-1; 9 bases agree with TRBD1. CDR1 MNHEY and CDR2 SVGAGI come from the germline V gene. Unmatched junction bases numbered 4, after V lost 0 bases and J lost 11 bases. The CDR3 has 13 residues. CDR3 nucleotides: TGTGCCAGCAGTTACTCGACAGGGGGGAAGGCTTTCTTT. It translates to CASSYSTGGKAFF.

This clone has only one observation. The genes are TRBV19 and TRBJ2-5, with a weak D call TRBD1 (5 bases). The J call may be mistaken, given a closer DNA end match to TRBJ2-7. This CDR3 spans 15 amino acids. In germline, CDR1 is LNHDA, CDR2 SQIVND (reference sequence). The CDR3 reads CASSIVQDGAYEQYF. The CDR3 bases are TGTGCCAGTAGTATAGTACAGGACGGAGCCTACGAGCAGTACTTC.

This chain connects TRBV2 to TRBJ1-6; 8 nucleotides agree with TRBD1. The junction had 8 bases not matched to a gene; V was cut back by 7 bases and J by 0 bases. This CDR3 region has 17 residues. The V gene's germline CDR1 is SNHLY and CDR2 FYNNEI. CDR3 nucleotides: TGTGCCAGCACTATGGACAGGGTTAACTCCTATAATTCACCCCTCCACTTT. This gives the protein CASTMDRVNSYNSPLHF.

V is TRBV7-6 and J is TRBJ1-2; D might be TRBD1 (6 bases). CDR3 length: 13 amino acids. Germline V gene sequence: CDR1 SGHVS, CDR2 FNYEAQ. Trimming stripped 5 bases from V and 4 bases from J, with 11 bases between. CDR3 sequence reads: CASSEGGPYGYTF. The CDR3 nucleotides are TGTGCCAGCAGCGAAGGGGGACCCTATGGCTACACCTTC.

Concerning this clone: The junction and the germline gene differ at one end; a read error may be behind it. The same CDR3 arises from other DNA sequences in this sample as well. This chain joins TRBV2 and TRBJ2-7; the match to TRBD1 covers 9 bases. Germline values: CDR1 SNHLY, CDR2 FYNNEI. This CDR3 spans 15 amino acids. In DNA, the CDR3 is TGCGCCAGCAGTGAGGCCTACAGGGGGCATATGGAGCAGTACTTC. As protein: CASSEAYRGHMEQYF.

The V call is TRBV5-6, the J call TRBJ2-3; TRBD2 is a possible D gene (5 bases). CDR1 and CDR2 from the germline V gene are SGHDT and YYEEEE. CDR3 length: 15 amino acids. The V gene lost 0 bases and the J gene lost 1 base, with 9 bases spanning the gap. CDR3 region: CASSLDTLGTDTQYF. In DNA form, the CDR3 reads TGTGCCAGCAGCTTGGACACACTAGGCACAGATACGCAGTATTTT.

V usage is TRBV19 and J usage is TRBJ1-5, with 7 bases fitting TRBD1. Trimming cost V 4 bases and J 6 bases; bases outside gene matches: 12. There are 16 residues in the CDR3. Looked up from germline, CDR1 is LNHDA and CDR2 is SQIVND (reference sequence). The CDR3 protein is CASSTTPDRVTQPQHF. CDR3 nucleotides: TGTGCCAGTAGTACCACCCCAGACAGGGTAACTCAGCCCCAGCATTTT.

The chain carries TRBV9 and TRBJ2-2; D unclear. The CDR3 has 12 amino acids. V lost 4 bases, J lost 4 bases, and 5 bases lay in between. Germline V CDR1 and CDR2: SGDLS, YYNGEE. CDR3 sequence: CASSYSTGELFF. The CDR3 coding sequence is TGTGCCAGCAGCTATAGCACCGGGGAGCTGTTTTTT.